This TCR beta chain comes out of a study of T cell changes during pregnancy in multiple sclerosis. Using immunoSEQ multiplex PCR, the repertoire was profiled, and TCRdb retains in-frame clones only, with some absent. This sample has 55,000 to 75,000 clones, with approximately 93% found just once. The source material was CD8+ T cells from peripheral blood mononuclear cells, sampled in the second trimester of pregnancy. This TCR derives from a female donor with multiple sclerosis, enrolled in a pregnancy study.

DNA of the CDR3: TGTGCCAGCAGTTTATGGGCGGGGGCCAACGTCCTGACTTTC. Translating gives CASSLWAGANVLTF. The chain carries TRBV27 and TRBJ2-6; D unclear. The germline V gene encodes CDR1 MNHEY and CDR2 SMNVEV (reference sequence). CDR3 length: 14 amino acids. V lost 1 base and J 4 bases, leaving 5 bases between the germline ends.